This TCR beta chain was recovered during a study of cytomegalovirus exposure and HLA in healthy donors. It was with 60 Vbeta and 13 Jbeta primers that the PCR ran. Sequencing was performed with immunoSEQ multiplex PCR; in TCRdb, only in-frame clones are kept and a portion is missing. Of about 210,000 clones in the sample, roughly 82% were seen once. Germline CDR1 is SGHTA and CDR2 is FQGTGA. The V and J ends lost 2 bases and 4 bases, in that order; junction bases with no gene match: 3. The CDR3 sequence is 15 residues long. This chain uses TRBV7-3 with TRBJ2-1; 9 nucleotides align to TRBD2. The clonotype comes from a man aged 35 to 55 in good health and CMV-seropositive. Specimen: PBMCs. The CDR3 nucleotides read TGTGCCAGCAGCTTAGGACTAGCGCTATACAATGAGCAGTTCTTC. Translating gives CASSLGLALYNEQFF.